This is a list of T cell receptor beta chains from one sample in a study of T cell responses to AZD1222 COVID-19 vaccine. The method was immunoSEQ multiplex PCR; TCRdb's version includes in-frame clones alone and lacks a portion of them. The sample lists roughly 110,000 clones; around 92% were seen once. The sequencing here drew on peripheral blood, taken 28 days after the second AZD1222 dose. These receptors all stem from an adult who received the AZD1222 COVID-19 vaccine. The CDR3 runs from the conserved cysteine through the conserved F or W. D genes are given only for firm matches. Expanded clones get a size class; other rows say once, few or many, or leave the size out.

clone_size	v_call	j_call	d_call	cdr3_nt	cdr3_aa
-	TRBV2	TRBJ1-5	-	TGTGCCAGCATGCCTGCAGGCGGCAATCAGCCCCAGCATTTT	CASMPAGGNQPQHF
few	TRBV2	TRBJ1-2	-	TGTGCCAGCAGCCACCAGGGTTCGCCCAACTATGGCTACACCTTC	CASSHQGSPNYGYTF
-	TRBV6-5	TRBJ1-1	-	TGTGCCAGCAGTTACTCTTACAGGGTCTCGGGAGAAGCTTTCTTT	CASSYSYRVSGEAFF
-	TRBV28	TRBJ2-7	-	TGTGCCAGCAGTTTAGCCCCCGGCGGTTACGAGCAGTACTTC	CASSLAPGGYEQYF
-	TRBV15	TRBJ2-1	TRBD2	TGTGCCACCAGCAGACCCGGACTAGCGGGGCCTTACAATGAGCAGTTCTTC	CATSRPGLAGPYNEQFF
-	TRBV27	TRBJ1-2	-	TGTGCCAGCAGTTTCTTGGGAGCCCCCTTTATGAGCTACACCTTC	CASSFLGAPFMSYTF
-	TRBV9	TRBJ1-6	TRBD1	TGTGCCAGCAGCGTAGAAGGACAGGGCCCGTCACCCCTCCACTTT	CASSVEGQGPSPLHF
-	TRBV2	TRBJ2-5	TRBD2	TGTGCCAGCAGCTTCGGGGGGGAGACCCAGTACTTC	CASSFGGETQYF
-	TRBV7-2	TRBJ2-7	TRBD1	TGTGCCAGCAGCTCACCGGGACAGGGATCCGAGCAGTACTTC	CASSSPGQGSEQYF
few	TRBV27	TRBJ1-4	-	TGTGCCAGCAGTTTCGCCAGGCCAACTAATGAAAAACTGTTTTTT	CASSFARPTNEKLFF
-	TRBV19	TRBJ1-5	TRBD1	TGTGCCAGTAGAAATCGACAGGGAGGCAATCAGCCCCAGCATTTT	CASRNRQGGNQPQHF
-	TRBV5-1	TRBJ1-3	TRBD1	TGCGCCAGCAGCTTGGGACAGGGCGGAAACACCATATATTTT	CASSLGQGGNTIYF
-	TRBV9	TRBJ1-2	-	TGTGCCAGCAGCCCCTCGACAGAAGTAGATGGCTACACCTTC	CASSPSTEVDGYTF
once	TRBV18	TRBJ2-3	-	TGTGCCAGCTCACCAAAGAGCGGGAGCACAGATACGCAGTATTTT	CASSPKSGSTDTQYF
-	TRBV18	TRBJ1-2	-	TGTGCCAGCTCACCCCAGAGTGCAGGTTCTAACTATGGCTACACCTTC	CASSPQSAGSNYGYTF
-	TRBV7-8	TRBJ1-1	-	TGTGCCAGCAGCTTCTCTCCCAACCCGAACACTGAAGCTTTCTTT	CASSFSPNPNTEAFF